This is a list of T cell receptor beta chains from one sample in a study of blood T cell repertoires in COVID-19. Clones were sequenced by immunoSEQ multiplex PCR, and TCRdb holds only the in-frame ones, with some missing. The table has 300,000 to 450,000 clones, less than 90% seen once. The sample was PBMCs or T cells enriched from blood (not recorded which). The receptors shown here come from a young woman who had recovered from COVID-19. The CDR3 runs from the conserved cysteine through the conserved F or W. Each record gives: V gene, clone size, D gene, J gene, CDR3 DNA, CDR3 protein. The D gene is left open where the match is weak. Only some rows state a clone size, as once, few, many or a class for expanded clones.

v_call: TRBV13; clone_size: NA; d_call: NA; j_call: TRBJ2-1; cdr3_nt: TGTGCCAGCAGCTCGACTATCGGGGGACGAGACAATGAGCAGTTCTTC; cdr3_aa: CASSSTIGGRDNEQFF
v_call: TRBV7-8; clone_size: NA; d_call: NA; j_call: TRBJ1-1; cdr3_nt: TGTGCCAGCAGACCCGGACAGAGGTCCACTGAAGCTTTCTTT; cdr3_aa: CASRPGQRSTEAFF
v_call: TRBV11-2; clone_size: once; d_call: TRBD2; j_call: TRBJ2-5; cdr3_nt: TGTGCCAGCAGCTTCGGGACTAGCGGGGCCGCTAAAGAGACCCAGTACTTC; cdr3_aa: CASSFGTSGAAKETQYF
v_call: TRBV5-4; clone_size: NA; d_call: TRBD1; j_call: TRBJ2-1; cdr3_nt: TGTGCCAGCAGCTCCCGACAGGGTCTCGATGAGCAGTTCTTC; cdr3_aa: CASSSRQGLDEQFF
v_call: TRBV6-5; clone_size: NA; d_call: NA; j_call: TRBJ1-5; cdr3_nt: TGTGCCAGCAGGGACACCCTAAGCAATCAGCCCCAGCATTTT; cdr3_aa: CASRDTLSNQPQHF
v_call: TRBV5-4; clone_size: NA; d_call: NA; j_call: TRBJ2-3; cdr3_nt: TGTGCCAGTACGTTAGGGGGCACAGATACGCAGTATTTT; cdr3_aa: CASTLGGTDTQYF
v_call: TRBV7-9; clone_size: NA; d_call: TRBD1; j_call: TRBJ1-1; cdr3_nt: TGTGCCAGCAGCTTATCAGGGGGCGACGGGTACCTGAACACTGAAGCTTTCTTT; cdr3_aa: CASSLSGGDGYLNTEAFF
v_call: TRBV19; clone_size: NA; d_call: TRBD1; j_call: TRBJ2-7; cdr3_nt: TGTGCCAGTAGTCCGACCCGGACAGGGCCATCCTACGAGCAGTACTTC; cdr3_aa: CASSPTRTGPSYEQYF
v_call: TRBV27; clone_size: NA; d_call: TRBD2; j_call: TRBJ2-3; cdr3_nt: TGTGCCAGCAGTTTCCTCGGGACTAGCGGGGGGGAGGATACGCAGTATTTT; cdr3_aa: CASSFLGTSGGEDTQYF
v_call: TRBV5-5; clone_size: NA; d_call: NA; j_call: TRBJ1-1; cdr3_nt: TGTGCCAGCAGCCGAGATGTGAGCACTGAAGCTTTCTTT; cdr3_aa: CASSRDVSTEAFF
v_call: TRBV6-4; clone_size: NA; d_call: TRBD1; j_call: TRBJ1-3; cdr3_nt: TGTGCCAGCAGTGACTCGAGACCTCGGACAGGGCAAGCCCTTGGAAACACCATATATTTT; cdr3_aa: CASSDSRPRTGQALGNTIYF
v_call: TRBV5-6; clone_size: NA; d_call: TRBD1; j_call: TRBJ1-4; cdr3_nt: TGTGCCAGCAGCTTGGTAGGGGGACAGATCGAAAAACTGTTTTTT; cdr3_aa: CASSLVGGQIEKLFF
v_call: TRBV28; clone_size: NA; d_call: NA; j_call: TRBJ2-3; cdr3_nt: TGTGCCAGCAGTTTTAGGACTCCCTCTGGAGATACGCAGTATTTT; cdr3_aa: CASSFRTPSGDTQYF
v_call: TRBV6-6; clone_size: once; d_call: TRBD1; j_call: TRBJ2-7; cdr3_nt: TGTGCCAGCAGTCGCCGGGACAGGGAGCAGTACTTC; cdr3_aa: CASSRRDREQYF
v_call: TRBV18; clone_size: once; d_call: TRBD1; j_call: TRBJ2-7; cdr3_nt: TGTGCCAGCTCACCCAGCGCGGGACAGGGACACGAGCAGTACTTC; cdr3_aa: CASSPSAGQGHEQYF
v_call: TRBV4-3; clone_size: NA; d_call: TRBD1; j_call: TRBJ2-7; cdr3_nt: TGCGCCAGCAGCCAAGGAGGGGCAGGGGGTTTGGGCGAGCAGTACTTC; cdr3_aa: CASSQGGAGGLGEQYF
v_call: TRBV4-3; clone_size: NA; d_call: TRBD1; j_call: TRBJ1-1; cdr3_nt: TGCGCCAGCAGCCAAACAGGGGGGGGGAACACTGAAGCTTTCTTT; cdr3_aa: CASSQTGGGNTEAFF
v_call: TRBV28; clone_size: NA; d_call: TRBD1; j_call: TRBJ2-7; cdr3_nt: TGTGCCAGCAGTTTTCCGGGACAGCCCTACGAGCAGTACTTC; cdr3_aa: CASSFPGQPYEQYF
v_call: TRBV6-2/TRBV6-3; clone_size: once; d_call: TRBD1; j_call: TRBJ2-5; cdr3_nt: TGTGCCAGCAGTTACTCCCTGGACAGGGTAAAAGAGACCCAGTACTTC; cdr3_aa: CASSYSLDRVKETQYF
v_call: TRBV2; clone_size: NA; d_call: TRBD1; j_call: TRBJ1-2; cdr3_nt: TGTGCCAGCATTACTGGGACAGCTAACTATGGCTACACCTTC; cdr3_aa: CASITGTANYGYTF
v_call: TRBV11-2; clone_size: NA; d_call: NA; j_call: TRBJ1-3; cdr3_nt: TGTGCCAGCAGCCCGGCGGTGAGCTCTGGAAACACCATATATTTT; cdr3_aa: CASSPAVSSGNTIYF
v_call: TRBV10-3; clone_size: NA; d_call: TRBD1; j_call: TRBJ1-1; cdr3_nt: TGTGCCATCACCGCAGAGGGACAGGGGCTGAACACTGAAGCTTTCTTT; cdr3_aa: CAITAEGQGLNTEAFF
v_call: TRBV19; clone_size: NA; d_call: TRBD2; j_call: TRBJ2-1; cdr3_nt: TGTGCCAGTAGTAAAAGCGGGGTTGAGCAGTTCTTC; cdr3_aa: CASSKSGVEQFF
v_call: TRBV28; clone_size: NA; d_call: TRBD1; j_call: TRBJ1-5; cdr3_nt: TGTGCCAGCATACCCTTCAGGGGGAGCGGTCAGCCCCAGCATTTT; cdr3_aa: CASIPFRGSGQPQHF
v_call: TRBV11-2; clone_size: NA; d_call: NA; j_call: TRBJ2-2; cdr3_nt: TGTGCCAGCAGCCTTGGACAGATTTTGAACACCGGGGAGCTGTTTTTT; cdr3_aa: CASSLGQILNTGELFF
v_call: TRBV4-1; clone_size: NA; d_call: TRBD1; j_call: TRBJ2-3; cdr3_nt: TGCGCCAGCAGCCAAGGAGGGGGCGAAATTGTGGGTACGCAGTATTTT; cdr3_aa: CASSQGGGEIVGTQYF
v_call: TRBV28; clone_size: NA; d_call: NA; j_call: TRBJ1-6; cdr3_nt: TGTGCCAGCAGTCCCGGACTTCCTAATTCACCCCTCCACTTT; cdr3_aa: CASSPGLPNSPLHF
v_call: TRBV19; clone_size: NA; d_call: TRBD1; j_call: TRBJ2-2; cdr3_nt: TGTGCCAGTAGGGGTTTACGAGGGACAGGGGACACCGGGGAGCTGTTTTTT; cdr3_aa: CASRGLRGTGDTGELFF
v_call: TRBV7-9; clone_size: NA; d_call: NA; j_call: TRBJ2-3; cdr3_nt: TGTGCCACCCGGAGGGGACGCCAGGAAACGCAGTATTTT; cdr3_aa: CATRRGRQETQYF
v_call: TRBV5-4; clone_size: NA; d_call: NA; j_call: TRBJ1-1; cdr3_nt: TGTGCCAGCAGCGGCCCCTCGTCCACTGAAGCTTTCTTT; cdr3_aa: CASSGPSSTEAFF
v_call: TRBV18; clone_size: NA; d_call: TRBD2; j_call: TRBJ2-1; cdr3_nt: TGTGCCAGCTCACGGCTAGCGGACAATGAGCAGTTCTTC; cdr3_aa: CASSRLADNEQFF
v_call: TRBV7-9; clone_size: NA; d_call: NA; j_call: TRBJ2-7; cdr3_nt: TGTGCCAGCAGCCGAGGCGCCTCCTACGAGCAGTACTTC; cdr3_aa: CASSRGASYEQYF
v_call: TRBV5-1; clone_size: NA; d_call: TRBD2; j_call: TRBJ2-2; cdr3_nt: TGCGCCAGCAGCTTGCGGGGGGCGAACACCGGGGAGCTGTTTTTT; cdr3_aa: CASSLRGANTGELFF
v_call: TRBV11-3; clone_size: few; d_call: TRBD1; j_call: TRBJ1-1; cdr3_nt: TGTGCCAGCAGCTTGGGACAGGGGGAAGCTTTCTTT; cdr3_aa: CASSLGQGEAFF
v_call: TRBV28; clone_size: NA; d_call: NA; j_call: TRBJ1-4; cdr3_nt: TGTGCCAGCCAACGAAAGGACATCGCAGGAAAACTGTTTTTT; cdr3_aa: CASQRKDIAGKLFF
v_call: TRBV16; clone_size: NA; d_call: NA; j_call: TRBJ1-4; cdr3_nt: TGTGCCAGCAGCCAATCGGGAGTTGAAAAACTGTTTTTT; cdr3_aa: CASSQSGVEKLFF
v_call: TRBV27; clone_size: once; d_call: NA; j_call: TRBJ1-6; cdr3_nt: TGTGCCAGCAGTTTCAGGGGCCAGGATTCACCCCTCCACTTT; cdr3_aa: CASSFRGQDSPLHF
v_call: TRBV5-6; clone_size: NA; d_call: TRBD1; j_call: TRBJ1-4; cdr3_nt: TGTGCCAGCAGCCCAGGGGGCGCTGGTGAAAAACTGTTTTTT; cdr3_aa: CASSPGGAGEKLFF
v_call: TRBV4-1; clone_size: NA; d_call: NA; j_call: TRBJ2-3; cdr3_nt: TGCGCCAGCAGCCAAGGTGGGCCGGACTCAGATACGCAGTATTTT; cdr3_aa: CASSQGGPDSDTQYF
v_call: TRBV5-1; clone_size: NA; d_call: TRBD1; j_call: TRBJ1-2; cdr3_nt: TGCGCCAGCAGCTTGCAAGGGGACAGGGGAGGCTACACCTTC; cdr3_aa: CASSLQGDRGGYTF
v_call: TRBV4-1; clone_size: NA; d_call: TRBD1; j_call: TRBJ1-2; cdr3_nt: TGCGCCAGCAGCCATCAAGGACAGGGGGCCATTGGCTACACCTTC; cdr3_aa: CASSHQGQGAIGYTF
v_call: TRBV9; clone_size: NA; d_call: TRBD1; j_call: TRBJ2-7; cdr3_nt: TGTGCCAGCAGCTCCCGGGACAGGGTCTACGAGCAGTACTTC; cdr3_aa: CASSSRDRVYEQYF
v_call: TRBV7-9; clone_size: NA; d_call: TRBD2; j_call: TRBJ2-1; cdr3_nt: TGTGCCAGCAGCGAACAAAGCGGGGAAGCCTACAATGTGGGGCAGTTCTTC; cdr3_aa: CASSEQSGEAYNVGQFF
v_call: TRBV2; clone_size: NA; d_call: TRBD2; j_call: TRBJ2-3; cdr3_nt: TGTGCCAGCAGTGAACCCCCTAGCGGGGGCCCCAAATTCACAGATACGCAGTATTTT; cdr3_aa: CASSEPPSGGPKFTDTQYF
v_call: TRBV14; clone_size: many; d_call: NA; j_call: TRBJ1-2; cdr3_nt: TGTGCCAGCAGCCAAACGGGGAACTATGGCTACACCTTC; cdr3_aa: CASSQTGNYGYTF
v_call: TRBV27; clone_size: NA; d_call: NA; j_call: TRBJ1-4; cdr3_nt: TGTGCCACCCGGGGGTTGGTCCGGGGGGAAAAACTGTTTTTT; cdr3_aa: CATRGLVRGEKLFF
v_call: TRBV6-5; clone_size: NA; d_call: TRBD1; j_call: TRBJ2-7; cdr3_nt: TGTGCCAGCAGCACCGGGACAGAAGGCTACGAGCAGTACTTC; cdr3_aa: CASSTGTEGYEQYF
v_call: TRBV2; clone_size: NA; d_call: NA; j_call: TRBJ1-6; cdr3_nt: TGTGCCAGCAGTGAACGGTCCGCTTCCAATTCACCCCTCCACTTT; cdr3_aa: CASSERSASNSPLHF
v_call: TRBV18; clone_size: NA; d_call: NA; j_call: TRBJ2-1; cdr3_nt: TGTGCCAGCTCACCACCCGGGGTTGGTGAGCAGTTCTTC; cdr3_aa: CASSPPGVGEQFF
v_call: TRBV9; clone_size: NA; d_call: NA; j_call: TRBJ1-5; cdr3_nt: TGTGCCAGCAGCTCACCGGGGGGGGTTCAGCCCCAGCATTTT; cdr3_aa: CASSSPGGVQPQHF
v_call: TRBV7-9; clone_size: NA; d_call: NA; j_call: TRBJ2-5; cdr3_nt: TGTGCCAGCAGCCGACGGACAGCGCCAGAGACCCAGTACTTC; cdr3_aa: CASSRRTAPETQYF
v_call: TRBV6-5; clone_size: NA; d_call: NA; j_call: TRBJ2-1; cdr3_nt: TGTGCCAGCAGAGGGGCCAATGAGCAGTTCTTC; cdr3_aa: CASRGANEQFF
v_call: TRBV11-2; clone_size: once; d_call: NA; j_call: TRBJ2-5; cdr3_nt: TGTGCCAGCAGCTTAGGTGTCGGGGGGCCCCTGGAGACCCAGTACTTC; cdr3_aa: CASSLGVGGPLETQYF
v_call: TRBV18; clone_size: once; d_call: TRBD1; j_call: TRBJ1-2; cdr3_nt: TGTGCCAGCTCACTCGCGACAGGGGGCCGAGGCTACACCTTC; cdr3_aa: CASSLATGGRGYTF
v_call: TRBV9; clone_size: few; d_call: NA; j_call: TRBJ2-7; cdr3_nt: TGTGCCAGCAGCCCCCAGGCGCAGCCCTACGAGCAGTACTTC; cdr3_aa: CASSPQAQPYEQYF